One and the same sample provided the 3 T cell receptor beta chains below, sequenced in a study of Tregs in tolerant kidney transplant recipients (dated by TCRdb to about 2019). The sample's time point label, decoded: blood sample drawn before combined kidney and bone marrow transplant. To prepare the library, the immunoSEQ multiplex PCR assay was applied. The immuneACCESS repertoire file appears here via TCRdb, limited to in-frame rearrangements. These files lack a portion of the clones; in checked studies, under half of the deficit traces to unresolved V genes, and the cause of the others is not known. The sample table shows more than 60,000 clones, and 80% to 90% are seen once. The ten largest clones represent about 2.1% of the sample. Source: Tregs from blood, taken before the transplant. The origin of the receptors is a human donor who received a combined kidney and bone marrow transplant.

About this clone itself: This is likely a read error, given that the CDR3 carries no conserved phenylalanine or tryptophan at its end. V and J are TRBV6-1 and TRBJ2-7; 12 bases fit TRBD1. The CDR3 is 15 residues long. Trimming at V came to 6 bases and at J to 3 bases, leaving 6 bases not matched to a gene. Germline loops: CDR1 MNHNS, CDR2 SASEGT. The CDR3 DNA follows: TGTGCCAGCAGCCACCGGGACAGGGGGCTCTACGAGCAGTACCTC. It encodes CASSHRDRGLYEQYL.

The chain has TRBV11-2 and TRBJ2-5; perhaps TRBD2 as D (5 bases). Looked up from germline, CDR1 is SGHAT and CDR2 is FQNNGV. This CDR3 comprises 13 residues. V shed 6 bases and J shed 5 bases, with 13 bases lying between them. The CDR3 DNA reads TGTGCCAGCAGGAGGGCAGCGAGGGAGACCCAGTACTTC. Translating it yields CASRRAARETQYF.

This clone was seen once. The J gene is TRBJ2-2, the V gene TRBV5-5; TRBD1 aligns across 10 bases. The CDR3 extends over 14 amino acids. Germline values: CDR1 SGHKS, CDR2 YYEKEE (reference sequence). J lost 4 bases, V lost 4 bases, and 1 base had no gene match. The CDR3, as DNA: TGTGCCAGCAGCCGGACAGGGGGCACCGGGGAGCTGTTTTTT. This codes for CASSRTGGTGELFF.